The next 9 T cell receptor beta chains were all read from a single sample in a study of cytomegalovirus exposure and HLA in healthy donors. The PCR ran on 60 Vbeta and 13 Jbeta primers. Profiling relied on immunoSEQ multiplex PCR, and the TCRdb table lists in-frame clones only, not all of them. The sample shows more than 65,000 clones, 65% to 85% of them seen only once. The sequenced material came from PBMCs. The receptor source for this set is a woman aged 40 to 55 in good health and CMV-seropositive.

The rearrangement joins TRBV30 to TRBJ2-2, with D perhaps TRBD2 (5 bases). Germline V gene data show CDR1 as GTSNPN and CDR2 as SVGIG (reference sequence). The CDR3 has 13 amino acids. The V end was cut by 0 bases, the J end by 6 bases, with 8 bases between. The CDR3 DNA sequence: TGTGCCTGGAGTGTTTCGGGGTCCGGGGAGCTGTTTTTT. It specifies CAWSVSGSGELFF.

The CDR3 sequence is CASSRGQGTSTDTQYF. Here the CDR3 DNA reads TGCGCCAGCAGCAGGGGACAGGGGACGAGCACAGATACGCAGTATTTT. The chain recombines TRBV5-1 with TRBJ2-3; TRBD1 agrees at 10 bases. The germline gives CDR1 SGHRS, CDR2 YFSETQ. The CDR3 consists of 16 residues. V was clipped by 4 bases and J by 0 bases; unmatched bases: 5.

The rearrangement uses TRBV7-9 and TRBJ2-7; no firm D call. The V end lost 4 bases, the J end lost 7 bases, and 8 bases lay between the germline ends. The CDR3 has 11 amino acids. Germline V lookup: CDR1 SEHNR, CDR2 FQNEAQ (reference sequence). The CDR3 reads CASSSYQEQYF. The CDR3 DNA is TGTGCCAGCAGCTCGTACCAGGAGCAGTACTTC.

The chain has TRBV30 and TRBJ2-3, with TRBD2 as a possible D gene (6 bases). Germline CDR1 GTSNPN, CDR2 SVGIG (reference sequence). This CDR3 has 15 residues. Trimming left V 3 bases short and J 0 bases short, with 13 bases between. CDR3 nucleotides: TGTGCCTGGAGATCGGCTAGCGCTAGCACAGATACGCAGTATTTT. Translation: CAWRSASASTDTQYF.

This rearrangement joins TRBV28 to TRBJ1-5; a possible D gene is TRBD1 (6 bases). V lost 1 base and J 6 bases, leaving 13 bases between the germline ends. The CDR3 is 15 residues long. Germline CDR1 MDHEN, CDR2 SYDVKM. CDR3 sequence reads: CASSLSGAFGQPQHF. The CDR3 region has the DNA TGTGCCAGCAGTTTATCAGGGGCGTTTGGTCAGCCCCAGCATTTT.

The chain combines TRBV6-1 with TRBJ1-3; no clear D gene. This CDR3 region has 13 residues. Per the germline V gene, CDR1 is MNHNS and CDR2 is SASEGT. V lost 10 bases to trimming and J lost 0 bases, with 10 bases between them. CDR3 region: CATAASSGNTIYF. In DNA, the CDR3 is TGTGCCACTGCGGCTTCCTCTGGAAACACCATATATTTT.

V usage is TRBV5-1 and J usage is TRBJ2-7, with D maybe TRBD1 (6 bases). CDR3 length: 15 residues. CDR1 and CDR2 from the germline V gene are SGHRS and YFSETQ. V lost 3 bases and J 0 bases, leaving 13 bases between the germline ends. The CDR3 bases are TGCGCCAGCAGCTGGGGACACACGAGCTCCTACGAGCAGTACTTC. This encodes CASSWGHTSSYEQYF.

The rearrangement links TRBV6-1 to TRBJ1-5; the D is unclear. The CDR3 spans 14 residues. V shed 10 bases and J shed 0 bases, with 13 bases lying between them. Germline V gene sequence: CDR1 MNHNS, CDR2 SASEGT. CDR3 residues: CATLAWDSNQPQHF. The CDR3 nucleotides are TGTGCCACCTTAGCGTGGGATAGCAATCAGCCCCAGCATTTT.

This clone was seen more than once but under ten times. The chain carries TRBV29-1 and TRBJ1-1; no reliable D call. Trimming took off 0 bases at V and 10 bases at J, with 9 bases between the two ends. This CDR3 is 11 amino acids long. CDR1 is SQVTM, CDR2 ANQGSEA, per germline. In DNA form, the CDR3 reads TGCAGCGTTGAAGATTTGAGAGGAGCTTTCTTT. Translating it yields CSVEDLRGAFF.